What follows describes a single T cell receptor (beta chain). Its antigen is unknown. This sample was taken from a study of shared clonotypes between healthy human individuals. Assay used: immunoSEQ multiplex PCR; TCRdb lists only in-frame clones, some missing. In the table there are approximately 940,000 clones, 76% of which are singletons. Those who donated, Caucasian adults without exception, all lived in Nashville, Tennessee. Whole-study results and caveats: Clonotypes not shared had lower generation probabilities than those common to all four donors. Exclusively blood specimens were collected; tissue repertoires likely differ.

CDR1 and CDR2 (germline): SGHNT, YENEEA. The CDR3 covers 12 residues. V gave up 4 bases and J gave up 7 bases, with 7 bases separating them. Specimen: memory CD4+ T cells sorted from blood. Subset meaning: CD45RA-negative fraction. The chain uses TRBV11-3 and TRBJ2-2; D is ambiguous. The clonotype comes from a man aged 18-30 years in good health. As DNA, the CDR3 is TGTGCCAGCAGCTCCGGAGTCGGGGAGCTGTTTTTT. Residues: CASSSGVGELFF.